This is a list of T cell receptor beta chains from one sample in a study of cytomegalovirus exposure and HLA in healthy donors. Clones were read by immunoSEQ multiplex PCR, and TCRdb kept only the in-frame ones, dropping some. The sample holds about 140,000 clones, around 80% seen once. The specimen sequenced was PBMCs. Every receptor here comes from a man over 45 in good health and CMV-seronegative. CDR3s include the opening cysteine and the closing phenylalanine or tryptophan.

j_call v_call cdr3_aa
TRBJ2-7 TRBV6-5 CASSKDSISSYEQYF
TRBJ2-6 TRBV4-1 CASSQGTQGSPSGANVLTF
TRBJ2-5 TRBV7-9 CASSPRAVETQYF
TRBJ2-5 TRBV29-1 CSVELGRVDVLETQYF
TRBJ1-2 TRBV2 CASKEGRYGYTF
TRBJ1-1 TRBV6-6 CASSYAPQGRTEAFF
TRBJ1-1 TRBV7-9 CASSPAPVSGWDTEAFF
TRBJ2-2 TRBV6-4 CASSVTGATGELFF
TRBJ2-3 TRBV2 CALNLGVERTDTQYF
TRBJ2-5 TRBV5-1 CASSKTSGKETQYF
TRBJ1-1 TRBV28 CASHGGGAYVTTEAFF
TRBJ2-5 TRBV27 CASSSLGLAEETQYF
TRBJ2-5 TRBV27 CASSPASVGDPETQYF
TRBJ1-2 TRBV7-9 CASSLGANFDGYTF
TRBJ2-3 TRBV5-1 CASSFGTSGAGRQYF
TRBJ1-2 TRBV6-1 CASRLQLGVHGYTF
TRBJ2-1 TRBV2 CASSAGTAVWNEQFF
TRBJ1-5 TRBV10-2 CASGTGNDQPQHF
TRBJ2-5 TRBV10-2 CASRSQRRETQYF
TRBJ1-1 TRBV28 CASSFPPWDSEVTEAFF
TRBJ1-1 TRBV6-1 CASSEEAGTEAFF
TRBJ2-1 TRBV19 CASSIARTDYNEQFF
TRBJ2-2 TRBV6-1 CASGDRGVGGELFF
TRBJ2-3 TRBV18 CASSRDNTDTQYF
TRBJ2-7 TRBV25-1 CASSAGRGAYEQYF
TRBJ1-1 TRBV5-6 CASSLVSRWNTEAFF
TRBJ1-3 TRBV7-2 CASSLERGQNTIYF
TRBJ2-3 TRBV21-1 CASLTSGRASVDTQYF
TRBJ1-2 TRBV2 CASSETIYGYTF
TRBJ2-7 TRBV5-1 CASMGGTSYEQYF
TRBJ1-1 TRBV18 CASSPLGGDTEAFF
TRBJ1-2 TRBV2 CASRRDREGSYGYTF
TRBJ2-7 TRBV14 CASSQVPGQFISYEQYF
TRBJ2-1 TRBV19 CASSSWTGGPSYNEQFF
TRBJ2-2 TRBV4-1 CASSQKGQGGTGELFF
TRBJ2-2 TRBV5-6 CASSLGQGAIGELFF
TRBJ2-1 TRBV27 CASSLRLQGSSYNEQFF
TRBJ2-5 TRBV6-1 CASSEGLATQYF
TRBJ2-7 TRBV2 CASSVVGGGLKTF
TRBJ2-1 TRBV6-5 CASSYSTGIINEQFF
TRBJ2-5 TRBV28 CASSSALQGGQETQYF
TRBJ2-5 TRBV5-1 CASSFAFSGQETQYF
TRBJ2-2 TRBV5-1 CASSLLAVANTGELFF
TRBJ1-5 TRBV28 CASSLQGWQPQHF
TRBJ1-2 TRBV27 CASSLGQGVYGYTF
TRBJ2-7 TRBV7-2 CASSRLAGIHEQYF
TRBJ2-1 TRBV5-8 CASSSLAGNNEQFF
TRBJ1-5 TRBV19 CATRGPGVNQPQHF
TRBJ1-5 TRBV2 CASSSTGAAGTNQPQHF
TRBJ2-7 TRBV27 CASSARDRGYEQYF